This is a list of T cell receptor beta chains from one sample in a study of blood T cell repertoires in COVID-19. TCRdb's copy holds only in-frame clones and misses some; the assay was immunoSEQ multiplex PCR. The sample yields around 250,000 clones, about 83% seen once. Sequencing input: peripheral blood. Source of these receptors: a man aged 25 to 45 who had recovered from COVID-19. CDR3s include the opening cysteine and the closing phenylalanine or tryptophan. Each record gives: CDR3 length, J gene, V gene, D gene, clone size, CDR3 protein, CDR3 DNA. A D gene is named only where the DNA matches it firmly. A row's size may be missing; if present it is once, few, many or a size class.

CDR3 length: 14; J gene: TRBJ2-7; V gene: TRBV19; D gene: -; clone size: -; CDR3 protein: CASSAEQGNYEQYF; CDR3 DNA: TGTGCCAGTAGTGCGGAACAGGGTAACTACGAGCAGTACTTC
CDR3 length: 15; J gene: TRBJ2-7; V gene: TRBV27; D gene: TRBD1; clone size: -; CDR3 protein: CASSIGTGLSYEQYF; CDR3 DNA: TGTGCCAGCAGTATAGGGACAGGGCTCTCCTACGAGCAGTACTTC
CDR3 length: 14; J gene: TRBJ1-1; V gene: TRBV7-9; D gene: TRBD1; clone size: once; CDR3 protein: CASSAGGTHSEAFF; CDR3 DNA: TGTGCCAGCAGCGCAGGGGGGACCCACAGTGAAGCTTTCTTT
CDR3 length: 13; J gene: TRBJ1-2; V gene: TRBV3-1/TRBV3-2; D gene: -; clone size: -; CDR3 protein: CASSQVEGWGYTF; CDR3 DNA: TGTGCCAGCAGCCAAGTGGAGGGATGGGGCTACACCTTC
CDR3 length: 15; J gene: TRBJ2-7; V gene: TRBV6-5; D gene: TRBD2; clone size: -; CDR3 protein: CARPLAAMLSYEQYF; CDR3 DNA: TGTGCCAGGCCACTAGCGGCGATGCTCTCCTACGAGCAGTACTTC
CDR3 length: 10; J gene: TRBJ2-7; V gene: TRBV6-5; D gene: -; clone size: -; CDR3 protein: CAGRRSSQYF; CDR3 DNA: TGTGCAGGCCGAAGGAGTTCGCAGTACTTC
CDR3 length: 16; J gene: TRBJ1-3; V gene: TRBV18; D gene: -; clone size: once; CDR3 protein: CASSARTASSGNTIYF; CDR3 DNA: TGTGCCAGCTCAGCAAGGACAGCCAGCTCTGGAAACACCATATATTTT
CDR3 length: 16; J gene: TRBJ2-1; V gene: TRBV5-1; D gene: TRBD2; clone size: -; CDR3 protein: CASSPGLAGYYNEQFF; CDR3 DNA: TGCGCCAGCAGCCCGGGACTAGCGGGGTATTACAATGAGCAGTTCTTC
CDR3 length: 15; J gene: TRBJ2-4; V gene: TRBV28; D gene: TRBD1; clone size: few; CDR3 protein: CASSFPQGSAYIQYF; CDR3 DNA: TGTGCCAGCAGTTTCCCACAGGGGAGTGCGTACATTCAGTACTTC
CDR3 length: 13; J gene: TRBJ2-3; V gene: TRBV28; D gene: -; clone size: -; CDR3 protein: CASSATGTDTQYF; CDR3 DNA: TGTGCCAGCAGTGCGACAGGCACAGATACGCAGTATTTT
CDR3 length: 13; J gene: TRBJ1-4; V gene: TRBV2; D gene: -; clone size: -; CDR3 protein: CASTKTDNEKLFF; CDR3 DNA: TGTGCCAGCACTAAGACAGATAATGAAAAACTGTTTTTT
CDR3 length: 11; J gene: TRBJ2-1; V gene: TRBV5-1; D gene: -; clone size: -; CDR3 protein: CASQGPTEQFF; CDR3 DNA: TGCGCCTCACAGGGTCCAACTGAGCAGTTCTTC
CDR3 length: 15; J gene: TRBJ1-2; V gene: TRBV19; D gene: -; clone size: -; CDR3 protein: CATTKQTGKSYGYTF; CDR3 DNA: TGTGCCACCACAAAGCAGACGGGAAAATCCTATGGCTACACCTTC
CDR3 length: 14; J gene: TRBJ1-1; V gene: TRBV18; D gene: -; clone size: once; CDR3 protein: CASSLGQMNTEAFF; CDR3 DNA: TGTGCCAGCTCACTCGGACAGATGAACACTGAAGCTTTCTTT
CDR3 length: 16; J gene: TRBJ2-3; V gene: TRBV9; D gene: TRBD2; clone size: -; CDR3 protein: CASSVGSSGVVDTQYF; CDR3 DNA: TGTGCCAGCAGCGTAGGTTCTAGCGGGGTTGTAGATACGCAGTATTTT
CDR3 length: 12; J gene: TRBJ2-5; V gene: TRBV5-4; D gene: -; clone size: once; CDR3 protein: CASSLLEETQYF; CDR3 DNA: TGTGCCAGCAGCTTGCTTGAAGAGACCCAGTACTTC
CDR3 length: 15; J gene: TRBJ2-5; V gene: TRBV3-1/TRBV3-2; D gene: TRBD2; clone size: -; CDR3 protein: CASTASGEPQETQYF; CDR3 DNA: TGTGCCAGCACGGCTAGCGGGGAACCCCAAGAGACCCAGTACTTC